Listed here is a single T cell receptor (beta chain). The data belong to a study of blood T cell repertoires in COVID-19. Across the whole study: Samples representing acute and convalescent COVID-19 were sourced from the United States, Italy and Spain.

CDR1 is MDHEN and CDR2 is SYDVKM in the germline V gene. The length of the CDR3 is 14 residues. Between the trimmed V and J ends, which lost 7 bases and 10 bases, there was a span of 20 bases. In Seattle, patients joined the study during active infection and were tracked longitudinally. As originally analysed: Estimates of nucleated cell counts were drawn from the amplification of reference gene primers. Here immunoSEQ multiplex PCR was the method, and the copy in TCRdb shows in-frame clones only, minus some. D and trimming were read from the DNA, whereas the V and J calls and clone size are those reported in that table. There are 250,000 to 300,000 clones in the sample; about 90% occur only once, and about 11% lies in the top ten.

The specimen sequenced was peripheral blood. This sequence originates from a woman between 25 and 40 years old with COVID-19, enrolled during active disease. V gene TRBV28 combines with J gene TRBJ1-5; TRBD1 might be the D (5 bases). The CDR3 is CASMRGGGKGPQHF. CDR3 coding DNA: TGTGCCAGCATGCGTGGGGGAGGGAAAGGTCCCCAGCATTTT.